This T cell receptor beta chain was obtained from a study of CD8 T cells in Susac syndrome. Study-level findings and limits: The study acknowledged a relatively small number of individuals in its TCR sequencing and HLA analysis.

Random hexamers were used to reverse transcribe an amount of roughly 0.45 to 1 ug RNA. Amplification of TCR beta CDR3 used immunoSEQ multiplex PCR across 54 Vbeta and 13 Jbeta. Each CDR3 protein gets one entry after TCRdb re-called the immunoSEQ multiplex PCR reads with MiXCR. The sample includes some 450,000 distinct CDR3 sequences, roughly 85% seen only once; the top ten take about 0.12%. Germline CDR1 and CDR2: SGHTA and FQGNSA. V was cut by 4 bases and J by 7 bases, with 13 bases left in between. The CDR3 is made up of 13 amino acids. Negative isolation was used for CD8+ and CD4+ T cells and FACS enrichment for TEMRA cells. In the case of this clonotype: Its antigen remains unidentified.

The receptor comes from a human donor with multiple sclerosis. The chain joins TRBV7-2 to TRBJ1-1; no clear D gene. Sequencing input: CD8+ T cells from PBMCs. CDR3 region: CASSSITLNEAFF. The CDR3 region has the DNA TGTGCCAGCAGCTCTATAACGTTAAATGAAGCTTTCTTT. Drawing the rest from reference TRBV7-2 and TRBJ1-1, the complete variable domain is GAGVSQSPSNKVTEKGKDVELRCDPISGHTALYWYRQSLGQGLEFLIYFQGNSAPDKSGLPSDRFSAERTGGSVSTLTIQRTQQEDSAVYLCASSSITLNEAFFGQGTRLTVV.